This is a list of T cell receptor beta chains from one sample in a study of cytomegalovirus exposure and HLA in healthy donors. This table comes from immunoSEQ multiplex PCR, and its TCRdb copy is limited to in-frame clones, with some not included. This sample yields more than 150,000 clones, of which roughly 80% are seen a single time; approximately 6% belongs to the top ten. Material: PBMCs. The receptors were gathered from a woman aged 25 to 45 in good health and CMV-seropositive. Both conserved end residues are part of each CDR3. Fields, in order: CDR3 protein, CDR3 DNA, V gene, D gene, clone size, J gene. The D gene is left open where the match is weak. A clone size is listed for some rows: how often the clone was seen (once, few, many), or a class if it is expanded.

CDR3 protein: CASSWVAGGAEAFF
CDR3 DNA: TGTGCCAGCAGCTGGGTGGCGGGAGGGGCTGAAGCTTTCTTT
V gene: TRBV5-6
D gene: .
clone size: .
J gene: TRBJ1-1

CDR3 protein: CASSGGQMYNQPQHF
CDR3 DNA: TGTGCCAGCAGTGGGGGACAGATGTACAATCAGCCCCAGCATTTT
V gene: TRBV2
D gene: TRBD1
clone size: .
J gene: TRBJ1-5

CDR3 protein: CASSWDTTGSLAFF
CDR3 DNA: TGCGCCAGCAGCTGGGACACCACAGGGTCTCTAGCTTTCTTT
V gene: TRBV5-1
D gene: .
clone size: .
J gene: TRBJ1-1

CDR3 protein: CASSYGTPYSNQPQHF
CDR3 DNA: TGTGCCAGCAGTTACGGGACACCGTATAGCAATCAGCCCCAGCATTTT
V gene: TRBV6-5
D gene: .
clone size: .
J gene: TRBJ1-5

CDR3 protein: CASSFTGVSGNTIYF
CDR3 DNA: TGTGCCAGCAGCTTTACAGGGGTCTCTGGAAACACCATATATTTT
V gene: TRBV11-2
D gene: TRBD1
clone size: .
J gene: TRBJ1-3

CDR3 protein: CASSYSPAGLNYGYTF
CDR3 DNA: TGTGCCAGCAGTTACTCCCCCGCGGGACTGAACTATGGCTACACCTTC
V gene: TRBV6-5
D gene: .
clone size: .
J gene: TRBJ1-2

CDR3 protein: CASSEQGQYGYTF
CDR3 DNA: TGTGCCAGCAGTGAACAGGGGCAATATGGCTACACCTTC
V gene: TRBV6-1
D gene: .
clone size: once
J gene: TRBJ1-2

CDR3 protein: CASRQTTGSNQPQHF
CDR3 DNA: TGCGCCAGCAGACAAACGACAGGGAGCAATCAGCCCCAGCATTTT
V gene: TRBV5-1
D gene: TRBD1
clone size: .
J gene: TRBJ1-5

CDR3 protein: CASSRVAGELFF
CDR3 DNA: TGTGCCAGCAGCCGAGTGGCCGGGGAGCTGTTTTTT
V gene: TRBV6-5
D gene: .
clone size: .
J gene: TRBJ2-2

CDR3 protein: CASSQEDLSSYNEQFF
CDR3 DNA: TGTGCCAGCAGCCAAGAGGACTTAAGCTCCTACAATGAGCAGTTCTTC
V gene: TRBV4-2
D gene: .
clone size: .
J gene: TRBJ2-1

CDR3 protein: CATSRGTASNYGYTF
CDR3 DNA: TGTGCCACCAGCAGAGGGACAGCAAGCAACTATGGCTACACCTTC
V gene: TRBV15
D gene: .
clone size: once
J gene: TRBJ1-2

CDR3 protein: CASSIGAGGNQPQHF
CDR3 DNA: TGTGCCAGTAGTATAGGGGCAGGTGGCAATCAGCCCCAGCATTTT
V gene: TRBV19
D gene: .
clone size: .
J gene: TRBJ1-5

CDR3 protein: CASSQPREGQGVYTF
CDR3 DNA: TGTGCCAGCAGCCAACCTCGGGAGGGACAGGGAGTCTACACCTTC
V gene: TRBV5-4
D gene: TRBD1
clone size: .
J gene: TRBJ1-2

CDR3 protein: CASSSPRSAIGYGYTF
CDR3 DNA: TGTGCCAGCAGCTCCCCTCGGAGCGCCATTGGCTATGGCTACACCTTC
V gene: TRBV7-9
D gene: .
clone size: .
J gene: TRBJ1-2

CDR3 protein: CASSTTSGRFKETQYF
CDR3 DNA: TGTGCCAGCAGCACGACTAGCGGGAGGTTTAAAGAGACCCAGTACTTC
V gene: TRBV11-2
D gene: TRBD2
clone size: few
J gene: TRBJ2-5

CDR3 protein: CASSRPGTGKGEYEQYF
CDR3 DNA: TGTGCCAGCAGCCGTCCCGGGACAGGGAAGGGCGAATACGAGCAGTACTTC
V gene: TRBV7-2
D gene: TRBD1
clone size: once
J gene: TRBJ2-7

CDR3 protein: CASSLAGTGELFF
CDR3 DNA: TGTGCCAGCAGCTTGGCCGGCACCGGGGAGCTGTTTTTT
V gene: TRBV5-4
D gene: .
clone size: .
J gene: TRBJ2-2

CDR3 protein: CASGPGPKQDGYTF
CDR3 DNA: TGTGCTAGTGGCCCGGGTCCTAAACAGGATGGCTACACCTTC
V gene: TRBV12-5
D gene: .
clone size: .
J gene: TRBJ1-2

CDR3 protein: CASSPDRDRGLEQYF
CDR3 DNA: TGTGCCAGCAGTCCTGACCGGGACAGGGGTCTCGAGCAGTACTTC
V gene: TRBV7-4
D gene: TRBD1
clone size: .
J gene: TRBJ2-7

CDR3 protein: CASSPTGGAYEQYF
CDR3 DNA: TGTGCCAGCAGCCCCACAGGGGGTGCCTACGAGCAGTACTTC
V gene: TRBV5-4
D gene: TRBD1
clone size: once
J gene: TRBJ2-7

CDR3 protein: CASSLAYSGGPNNEQFF
CDR3 DNA: TGTGCCAGCAGCTTAGCGTATAGCGGGGGGCCTAACAATGAGCAGTTCTTC
V gene: TRBV7-6
D gene: TRBD2
clone size: .
J gene: TRBJ2-1

CDR3 protein: CASSLTLTGELFF
CDR3 DNA: TGTGCCAGCAGCTTAACTCTCACCGGGGAGCTGTTTTTT
V gene: TRBV5-4
D gene: .
clone size: .
J gene: TRBJ2-2

CDR3 protein: CASSLEAGLYYEQYF
CDR3 DNA: TGCGCCAGCAGCTTGGAAGCAGGGCTGTACTACGAGCAGTACTTC
V gene: TRBV5-1
D gene: .
clone size: .
J gene: TRBJ2-7

CDR3 protein: CASSHVGAGSYEQYF
CDR3 DNA: TGTGCCAGCAGCCATGTGGGGGCTGGCTCCTACGAGCAGTACTTC
V gene: TRBV11-2
D gene: .
clone size: .
J gene: TRBJ2-7

CDR3 protein: CASSSGPGVNTGELFF
CDR3 DNA: TGCGCCAGCAGCTCGGGACCAGGGGTGAACACCGGGGAGCTGTTTTTT
V gene: TRBV4-1
D gene: .
clone size: .
J gene: TRBJ2-2

CDR3 protein: CASGSTGTNEKLFF
CDR3 DNA: TGCGCCAGCGGCTCGACAGGCACTAATGAAAAACTGTTTTTT
V gene: TRBV5-1
D gene: .
clone size: .
J gene: TRBJ1-4

CDR3 protein: CASSDPPRDRGIYEQYF
CDR3 DNA: TGTGCCAGCAGCGACCCGCCGCGGGACAGGGGAATCTACGAGCAGTACTTC
V gene: TRBV7-8
D gene: TRBD1
clone size: .
J gene: TRBJ2-7

CDR3 protein: CASSLAASGSDYEQYF
CDR3 DNA: TGTGCCAGCAGCTTAGCTGCCAGCGGGAGTGATTACGAGCAGTACTTC
V gene: TRBV7-6
D gene: TRBD2
clone size: .
J gene: TRBJ2-7

CDR3 protein: CASSQYRDSHTEAFF
CDR3 DNA: TGCGCCAGCAGCCAATATCGGGACAGTCACACTGAAGCTTTCTTT
V gene: TRBV4-1
D gene: TRBD1
clone size: .
J gene: TRBJ1-1

CDR3 protein: CASSLGTVDEKLFF
CDR3 DNA: TGCGCCAGCAGCTTGGGGACAGTTGATGAAAAACTGTTTTTT
V gene: TRBV5-1
D gene: .
clone size: .
J gene: TRBJ1-4

CDR3 protein: CASSQAPVAGGNTDTQYF
CDR3 DNA: TGCGCCAGCAGCCAAGCCCCCGTGGCAGGGGGGAACACAGATACGCAGTATTTT
V gene: TRBV4-3
D gene: .
clone size: .
J gene: TRBJ2-3

CDR3 protein: CASRSGPGPGELFF
CDR3 DNA: TGCGCCAGCAGAAGCGGACCCGGCCCCGGGGAGCTGTTTTTT
V gene: TRBV4-1
D gene: .
clone size: .
J gene: TRBJ2-2

CDR3 protein: CATGRGVAPQETQYF
CDR3 DNA: TGTGCCACCGGGAGGGGTGTCGCACCTCAAGAGACCCAGTACTTC
V gene: TRBV6-5
D gene: TRBD2
clone size: once
J gene: TRBJ2-5

CDR3 protein: CASSYSPTTNYGYTF
CDR3 DNA: TGTGCCAGCAGTTACTCCCCTACTACTAACTATGGCTACACCTTC
V gene: TRBV6-5
D gene: .
clone size: .
J gene: TRBJ1-2

CDR3 protein: CASSQESGLTRKTQYF
CDR3 DNA: TGTGCCAGCAGCCAAGAGTCAGGCCTTACAAGGAAGACCCAGTACTTC
V gene: TRBV4-2
D gene: .
clone size: .
J gene: TRBJ2-5

CDR3 protein: CASSLQTKTGNEQFF
CDR3 DNA: TGTGCCAGCAGCTTGCAAACAAAAACGGGTAATGAGCAGTTCTTC
V gene: TRBV5-4
D gene: .
clone size: .
J gene: TRBJ2-1

CDR3 protein: CASLTGGLGANVLTF
CDR3 DNA: TGTGCCAGCCTTACAGGGGGCCTGGGGGCCAACGTCCTGACTTTC
V gene: TRBV28
D gene: TRBD1
clone size: .
J gene: TRBJ2-6

CDR3 protein: CASSPRFGVGASDTQYF
CDR3 DNA: TGTGCCAGCAGTCCCCGGTTTGGCGTTGGGGCATCAGATACGCAGTATTTT
V gene: TRBV2
D gene: .
clone size: few
J gene: TRBJ2-3

CDR3 protein: CASSDFGQEGSYEQYF
CDR3 DNA: TGTGCCAGCAGTGACTTTGGCCAGGAGGGTTCCTACGAGCAGTACTTC
V gene: TRBV2
D gene: .
clone size: .
J gene: TRBJ2-7

CDR3 protein: CASSITVGYGYTF
CDR3 DNA: TGTGCCAGTAGTATCACAGTGGGTTATGGCTACACCTTC
V gene: TRBV19
D gene: .
clone size: once
J gene: TRBJ1-2

CDR3 protein: CASSRTGDASPLHF
CDR3 DNA: TGTGCCAGCAGTAGGACAGGGGACGCTTCACCCCTCCACTTT
V gene: TRBV6-1
D gene: TRBD1
clone size: .
J gene: TRBJ1-6

CDR3 protein: CASSYFGTNLADEQFF
CDR3 DNA: TGTGCCAGCAGTTACTTCGGGACCAACCTAGCGGATGAGCAGTTCTTC
V gene: TRBV6-5
D gene: TRBD2
clone size: .
J gene: TRBJ2-1

CDR3 protein: CASSQTDYSNQPQHF
CDR3 DNA: TGTGCCAGCAGTCAGACAGATTATAGCAATCAGCCCCAGCATTTT
V gene: TRBV9
D gene: .
clone size: .
J gene: TRBJ1-5

CDR3 protein: CASSGTASNQPQHF
CDR3 DNA: TGTGCCAGCAGTGGGACAGCCAGCAATCAGCCCCAGCATTTT
V gene: TRBV6-5
D gene: TRBD1
clone size: .
J gene: TRBJ1-5

CDR3 protein: CASSVGDRGVMNTEAFF
CDR3 DNA: TGTGCCAGCAGCGTAGGGGACAGAGGGGTAATGAACACTGAAGCTTTCTTT
V gene: TRBV9
D gene: TRBD1
clone size: .
J gene: TRBJ1-1

CDR3 protein: CASSSLLAGGYEQYF
CDR3 DNA: TGTGCCAGCAGTTCCTTACTAGCGGGGGGCTACGAGCAGTACTTC
V gene: TRBV28
D gene: TRBD2
clone size: few
J gene: TRBJ2-7

CDR3 protein: CASSLASLAGGLANEQFF
CDR3 DNA: TGCGCCAGCAGCTTGGCATCGTTGGCGGGCGGGCTAGCTAATGAGCAGTTCTTC
V gene: TRBV5-1
D gene: .
clone size: .
J gene: TRBJ2-1

CDR3 protein: CASSTGRAQYF
CDR3 DNA: TGTGCCAGCAGTACCGGGAGGGCCCAGTACTTC
V gene: TRBV13
D gene: TRBD2
clone size: .
J gene: TRBJ2-5

CDR3 protein: CASSLMGGQEIQYF
CDR3 DNA: TGTGCCAGCAGCTTAATGGGGGGGCAAGAGATCCAGTACTTC
V gene: TRBV7-2
D gene: .
clone size: .
J gene: TRBJ2-5

CDR3 protein: CAWSHRKKHGIHRGAVF
CDR3 DNA: TGTGCCTGGAGTCACAGAAAGAAACACGGAATACACCGGGGAGCTGTTTTT
V gene: TRBV30
D gene: .
clone size: .
J gene: TRBJ2-2

CDR3 protein: CASSHPGQSYEQYF
CDR3 DNA: TGCGCCAGCAGCCACCCGGGACAGTCCTACGAGCAGTACTTC
V gene: TRBV4-1
D gene: TRBD1
clone size: .
J gene: TRBJ2-7

CDR3 protein: CASSFHTGVLQETQYF
CDR3 DNA: TGTGCCAGCAGCTTTCATACGGGGGTCCTCCAAGAGACCCAGTACTTC
V gene: TRBV7-9
D gene: .
clone size: .
J gene: TRBJ2-5

CDR3 protein: CASSRKTGEQFF
CDR3 DNA: TGTGCCAGCAGTCGTAAAACAGGTGAGCAGTTCTTC
V gene: TRBV5-4
D gene: .
clone size: once
J gene: TRBJ2-1

CDR3 protein: CSVRFHNQPQHF
CDR3 DNA: TGCAGCGTACGGTTCCACAATCAGCCCCAGCATTTT
V gene: TRBV29-1
D gene: .
clone size: .
J gene: TRBJ1-5

CDR3 protein: CASSLDGGRYNEQFF
CDR3 DNA: TGTGCCAGCAGCTTAGATGGCGGGCGTTACAATGAGCAGTTCTTC
V gene: TRBV7-9
D gene: .
clone size: .
J gene: TRBJ2-1